The 21 T cell receptor beta chains below all came from one sample that was sequenced in a study of shared clonotypes between healthy human individuals. Assay used: immunoSEQ multiplex PCR; TCRdb lists only in-frame clones, some missing. The sample has 470,000 or so clones; approximately 80% are singletons. The sequenced material came from PBMCs. The receptor set was obtained from a woman in her 40s in good health. Some clones in this sample may be carry-over from other donors' samples.

The chain's CDR3 is CASSFDRPPLYYEQYF. CDR3 nucleotides: TGTGCCAGCAGCTTCGACAGGCCCCCCTTATACTACGAGCAGTACTTC. The chain carries TRBV11-1 and TRBJ2-7, with D possibly TRBD1 on 6 matching bases. Trimming removed 3 bases from V and 3 bases from J, with 18 bases in between. The germline V gene has CDR1 SGHAT and CDR2 FQDESV (reference sequence). This CDR3 region has 16 residues.

V is TRBV5-4 and J is TRBJ2-1; possibly TRBD2 for D (8 bases). CDR3 length equals 16 residues. The V end was cut by 6 bases, the J end by 5 bases, with 21 bases between. CDR1 is SGHNT and CDR2 is YYREEE in the germline V gene (reference sequence). In nucleotides, the CDR3 is TGTGCCAGCAAGACAGGGCTAGCGGGTCAAAACAATGAGCAGTTCTTC. Its translation is CASKTGLAGQNNEQFF.

This chain uses TRBV11-2 with TRBJ2-7; 9 nucleotides match TRBD1. The CDR3 has 15 amino acids. The ends lost 6 bases at V and 3 bases at J; junction bases unmatched: 9. Germline values: CDR1 SGHAT, CDR2 FQNNGV. The CDR3 protein is CASRKPGQGFYEQYF. CDR3 nucleotide sequence: TGTGCCAGCAGAAAGCCGGGACAGGGCTTCTACGAGCAGTACTTC. The entire variable domain, with the rest obtained from reference TRBV11-2 and TRBJ2-7, is as follows: EAGVAQSPRYKIIEKRQSVAFWCNPISGHATLYWYQQILGQGPKLLIQFQNNGVVDDSQLPKDRFSAERLKGVDSTLKIQPAKLEDSAVYLCASRKPGQGFYEQYFGPGTRLTVT.

The CDR3 sequence is CASSPLVNEQFF. The CDR3 DNA sequence: TGTGCCAGCAGTCCGCTCGTGAATGAGCAGTTCTTC. The rearrangement joins TRBV27 to TRBJ2-1, with D hard to call. From germline, CDR1 is MNHEY and CDR2 SMNVEV (reference sequence). V was trimmed by 5 bases and J by 7 bases, leaving 9 bases between them. The CDR3 contains 12 residues.

The chain is built from TRBV30 and TRBJ1-3, with a possible D match to TRBD1 (6 bases). CDR3 length: 14 amino acids. V gave up 0 bases and J gave up 3 bases, with 9 bases separating them. The germline CDR1 and CDR2 sequences are GTSNPN and SVGIG (reference sequence). The CDR3 DNA follows: TGTGCCTGGAGTGTAGGGGGGCTTGGAAACACCATATATTTT. Amino acid sequence: CAWSVGGLGNTIYF. Based on the CDR3 plus reference TRBV30 and TRBJ1-3, the full variable domain is SQTIHQWPATLVQPVGSPLSLECTVEGTSNPNLYWYRQAAGRGLQLLFYSVGIGQISSEVPQNLSASRPQDRQFILSSKKLLLSDSGFYLCAWSVGGLGNTIYFGEGSWLTVV.

V and J are TRBV5-1 and TRBJ2-7; TRBD1 matches 9 bases. This CDR3 comprises 15 residues. Germline CDR1 SGHRS, CDR2 YFSETQ. The J segment lost 4 bases and the V segment lost 4 bases, leaving 9 bases of the junction unmatched. CDR3 loop: CASSVAGTGNYEQYF. Here the CDR3 DNA reads TGCGCCAGCAGCGTAGCCGGGACAGGGAATTACGAGCAGTACTTC.

V usage is TRBV29-1 and J usage is TRBJ2-7; 8 bases are shared with TRBD1. Germline CDR1 and CDR2: SQVTM and ANQGSEA. This CDR3 spans 13 amino acids. V lost 7 bases and J lost 0; bases outside the gene matches: 5. The DNA of the CDR3 is TGCAGCGCCACAGGGGGGAGCTCCTACGAGCAGTACTTC. This codes for CSATGGSSYEQYF.

This clone appeared once. The chain couples TRBV29-1 to TRBJ2-1; D unclear. The V end lost 4 bases, the J end lost 7 bases, and 14 bases lay between the germline ends. This CDR3 region has 13 residues. Per germline, CDR1 SQVTM and CDR2 ANQGSEA. CDR3 amino acids: CSVVVRLGNEQFF. CDR3 DNA sequence: TGCAGCGTTGTCGTGAGACTGGGAAATGAGCAGTTCTTC.

This rearrangement joins TRBV7-9 to TRBJ2-2; D possibly uses TRBD1 or TRBD2 (5 bases each). The CDR3 is 17 amino acids. Between the trimmed V and J ends, which lost 2 bases and 2 bases, there was a span of 15 bases. Germline assignment: CDR1 SEHNR and CDR2 FQNEAQ (reference sequence). The CDR3 DNA is TGTGCCAGCAGCTTACCCCTCGGGACGGATAACACCGGGGAGCTGTTTTTT. Its translation is CASSLPLGTDNTGELFF.

The J gene is TRBJ2-1, the V gene TRBV13; 12 bases fit TRBD1. This CDR3 region has 18 residues. The V gene end was trimmed by 4 bases and the J gene end by 7 bases; junction bases not matched to a gene: 14. CDR1 is PRHDT, CDR2 FYEKMQ, per germline (reference sequence). The CDR3 loop is CASSSHRRDRGPRNEQFF. CDR3 in DNA: TGTGCCAGCAGCTCCCACCGCCGGGACAGGGGGCCTCGGAATGAGCAGTTCTTC.

In regard to this clone: Its ends do not fully match the called genes, so a read error is possible. This chain links TRBV11-2 with TRBJ2-1; 10 bases agree with TRBD1. The CDR3 consists of 16 residues. Germline V lookup: CDR1 SGHAT, CDR2 FQNNGV. The CDR3, as DNA: TGTGCCAGCAGGGGTACACGGGACAGGGGCTACAATGGGCAGTTCTTC. It codes for CASRGTRDRGYNGQFF.

Ten or more counts support this clone. The sample carries other DNA sequences with the same CDR3. The chain combines TRBV18 with TRBJ2-7; D uncertain. The CDR3 totals 12 residues. The V and J ends lost 3 bases and 0 bases respectively, with 3 bases between them. From germline, CDR1 is KGHSH and CDR2 LQKENI. Here the CDR3 DNA reads TGTGCCAGCTCACCCTTCTCCTACGAGCAGTACTTC. It yields the protein CASSPFSYEQYF.

The rearrangement joins TRBV7-3 to TRBJ1-5, with D unclear. With 0 bases removed from V and 5 bases from J, the gap between germline ends came to 5 bases. Germline CDR1 and CDR2: SGHTA and FQGTGA. This CDR3 comprises 13 residues. The CDR3 DNA follows: TGTGCCAGCAGCTTAACGCGCGATCAGCCCCAGCATTTT. Protein sequence: CASSLTRDQPQHF.

Note on this clone: A far larger clone lies a single base away; this is likely a read error. For the CDR3, the DNA is TGTGCCAGCTCCGGGACAGGGGTCGGTCTCACCGGGAAGCTGTTTTTT. This sequence encodes CASSGTGVGLTGKLFF. V usage is TRBV2 and J usage is TRBJ2-2; 10 nucleotides agree with TRBD1. This CDR3 is built from 16 residues. The germline V gene encodes CDR1 SNHLY and CDR2 FYNNEI. The full variable domain, in which reference TRBV2 and TRBJ2-2 provide the parts outside the CDR3, is EPEVTQTPSHQVTQMGQEVILRCVPISNHLYFYWYRQILGQKVEFLVSFYNNEISEKSEIFDDQFSVERPDGSNFTLKIRSTKLEDSAMYFCASSGTGVGLTGKLFFGEGSRLTVL.

The genes are TRBV18 and TRBJ2-1, with 8 bases aligning to TRBD2. The J segment lost 7 bases and the V segment lost 2 bases, leaving 4 bases of the junction unmatched. Germline CDR1 and CDR2: KGHSH and LQKENI. This CDR3 spans 14 amino acids. CDR3 sequence: CASSPAAGGNEQFF. The CDR3 DNA sequence: TGTGCCAGCTCACCAGCCGCGGGGGGTAATGAGCAGTTCTTC. Looking up the rest from reference TRBV18 and TRBJ2-1 gives the full variable domain: NAGVMQNPRHLVRRRGQEARLRCSPMKGHSHVYWYRQLPEEGLKFMVYLQKENIIDESGMPKERFSAEFPKEGPSILRIQQVVRGDSAAYFCASSPAAGGNEQFFGPGTRLTVL.

V is TRBV27 and J is TRBJ1-3; D is unclear. V lost 5 bases to trimming and J lost 0 bases, with 11 bases between them. The CDR3 spans 15 residues. Germline values: CDR1 MNHEY, CDR2 SMNVEV (reference sequence). In DNA, the CDR3 is TGTGCCAGCAGTCAGTCCAGGCACTCTGGAAACACCATATATTTT. Residues: CASSQSRHSGNTIYF.

The CDR3 DNA follows: TGTGCCAGCAGCTTAGTAGGGCTCGCGGTCGAGCAGTACTTC. This sequence encodes CASSLVGLAVEQYF. The V gene is TRBV7-2, the J gene TRBJ2-7; unclear D gene. The CDR3 runs 14 residues. Trimming pared 1 base from V and 6 bases from J, leaving 13 bases between. The V gene's germline CDR1 is SGHTA and CDR2 FQGNSA. Variable domain in full (rest from reference TRBV7-2 and TRBJ2-7): GAGVSQSPSNKVTEKGKDVELRCDPISGHTALYWYRQSLGQGLEFLIYFQGNSAPDKSGLPSDRFSAERTGGSVSTLTIQRTQQEDSAVYLCASSLVGLAVEQYFGPGTRLTVT.

V is TRBV6-1 and J is TRBJ2-1, with 13 bases aligning to TRBD2. This CDR3 has 14 residues. The V gene end was trimmed by 8 bases and the J gene end by 3 bases; junction bases not matched to a gene: 1. From germline, CDR1 is MNHNS and CDR2 SASEGT. The CDR3 nucleotides are TGTGCCAGCGGACTAGCGGGAGTCTACAATGAGCAGTTCTTC. As protein: CASGLAGVYNEQFF.

The rearrangement uses TRBV7-3 and TRBJ2-1, with TRBD2 identical over 9 bases. Trimming at V came to 8 bases and at J to 3 bases, leaving 8 bases not matched to a gene. Germline V gene sequence: CDR1 SGHTA, CDR2 FQGTGA. This CDR3 has 15 amino acids. CDR3 in DNA: TGTGCCAGCGGACCGACTAGCGGCCTCTACAATGAGCAGTTCTTC. Translating it yields CASGPTSGLYNEQFF.

This clone was detected only a few times. This chain uses TRBV6-5 with TRBJ2-5; 7 bases are shared with TRBD1. With the DNA end fitting TRBJ2-7 better, the J assignment may be wrong. CDR3 length: 16 residues. Germline CDR1 reads MNHEY; CDR2 reads SVGAGI. The chain's CDR3 is CASSYGTPGGSYEQYF. The CDR3 DNA reads TGTGCCAGCAGTTACGGGACCCCAGGGGGCTCCTACGAGCAGTACTTC.

A note on this clone: In the same sample, other DNA sequences code for this CDR3. The chain employs TRBV6-1 and TRBJ1-1; possibly TRBD1 for D (6 bases). The CDR3 runs 13 residues. Looked up from germline, CDR1 is MNHNS and CDR2 is SASEGT. With 4 bases removed from V and 3 bases from J, the gap between germline ends came to 9 bases. The CDR3 is CASSGRGDTEAFF. The DNA for the CDR3 is TGTGCCAGCAGTGGTAGGGGGGACACTGAAGCTTTCTTT.